The 23 T cell receptor beta chains reported below all come from one sample, sequenced in a study of beta chain features in type 1 diabetes. The antigens for these receptors are not known. Findings and caveats of the study: The study found moderately but significantly shorter TCRB CDR3s in all four CD4+ subsets of Type 1 diabetes patients.

Expressed TCRB transcripts were sequenced because the entire RNA isolate underwent reverse transcription. Sequencing was performed with immunoSEQ multiplex PCR; in TCRdb, only in-frame clones are kept and a portion is missing. The sample lists 250,000 to 350,000 clones, around an eighth occurring once. Material for sequencing was naive CD4+ T cells from blood. The receptor set was obtained from a man aged 25-45 years with type 1 diabetes.

This chain joins TRBV5-1 and TRBJ2-2; TRBD1 aligns across 8 bases. V trimming: 4 bases; J trimming: 3 bases; junction bases outside the gene matches: 5. Germline V gives CDR1 SGHRS, CDR2 YFSETQ. This CDR3 contains 15 residues. The CDR3 DNA follows: TGCGCCAGCAGCCTACGACAGGGGCACACCGGGGAGCTGTTTTTT. This codes for CASSLRQGHTGELFF.

This clone was detected a few times. CDR3: CASSQRDRVEQYF. The CDR3 bases are TGTGCCAGCAGCCAGCGGGACAGGGTAGAGCAGTACTTC. This chain joins TRBV14 and TRBJ2-7; TRBD1 agrees at 9 bases. Germline values: CDR1 SGHDN, CDR2 FVKESK. CDR3 length: 13 amino acids. V gave up 3 bases and J gave up 7 bases; unmatched junction bases: 4. Drawing the rest from reference TRBV14 and TRBJ2-7, the complete variable domain is EAGVTQFPSHSVIEKGQTVTLRCDPISGHDNLYWYRRVMGKEIKFLLHFVKESKQDESGMPNNRFLAERTGGTYSTLKVQPAELEDSGVYFCASSQRDRVEQYFGPGTRLTVT.

The genes are TRBV15 and TRBJ2-5; TRBD2 matches at 9 bases. The germline CDR1 and CDR2 sequences are LNHNV and YYDKDF (reference sequence). J was trimmed by 5 bases and V by 5 bases; bases with no gene match: 18. The CDR3 runs to 18 residues. CDR3 coding DNA: TGTGCCACCAGCGTACGAAACGGGACTAGCCGTTTTGGGGAGACCCAGTACTTC. It translates to CATSVRNGTSRFGETQYF.

Only a few counts were recorded for this clone. The V call is TRBV5-4, the J call TRBJ1-2; maybe TRBD1 (6 bases). The CDR3 has 16 residues. Between the trimmed V and J ends, which lost 0 bases and 13 bases, there was a span of 25 bases. CDR1 is SGHNT and CDR2 is YYREEE in the germline V gene (reference sequence). The CDR3: CASSLDVSSVQGKSTF. The DNA for the CDR3 is TGTGCCAGCAGCTTGGATGTATCGTCGGTACAGGGAAAAAGCACCTTC.

The chain recombines TRBV9 with TRBJ2-5, with 9 bases fitting TRBD2. V dropped 4 bases and J dropped 5; count of bases not matched to a gene: 9. In germline, CDR1 is SGDLS, CDR2 YYNGEE. The CDR3 length is 15 residues. The chain's CDR3 is CASSWGLAGAETQYF. CDR3 nucleotide sequence: TGTGCCAGCAGCTGGGGACTAGCCGGGGCGGAGACCCAGTACTTC.

The rearrangement links TRBV15 to TRBJ2-7; 9 positions match TRBD1. Trimming took 0 bases from V and 3 from J; bases not matched to a gene: 6. This CDR3 is 16 amino acids long. The germline V gene encodes CDR1 LNHNV and CDR2 YYDKDF (reference sequence). CDR3 DNA sequence: TGTGCCACCAGCAGAGAACAGGGGGCTACTGTCTACGAGCAGTACTTC. Its translation is CATSREQGATVYEQYF.

This clone was seen only a few times. V gene TRBV2 combines with J gene TRBJ1-3; D is unresolved. The CDR3 covers 15 residues. V lost 6 bases and J lost 4, with 16 bases in between. CDR1 is SNHLY, CDR2 FYNNEI, per germline. Here the CDR3 reads CASRGIGVGGNTIYF. The CDR3, as DNA: TGTGCCAGCAGAGGCATCGGAGTTGGGGGAAACACCATATATTTT.

V and J are TRBV10-3 and TRBJ2-3; 11 positions match TRBD2. Germline-derived CDR1 and CDR2 are ENHRY and SYGVKD. With 2 bases clipped from V and 3 bases from J, the junction kept 1 base outside the gene matches. This CDR3 region has 15 residues. The CDR3 here is CAISEGLAGTDTQYF. DNA of the CDR3: TGTGCCATCAGTGAGGGACTAGCGGGTACAGATACGCAGTATTTT.

This chain connects TRBV2 to TRBJ2-1; TRBD2 is a possible D gene (5 bases). CDR1 and CDR2 from the germline V gene are SNHLY and FYNNEI. Trimming took 6 bases from V and 8 from J, leaving 8 bases between them. This CDR3 region has 11 residues. CDR3: CASREVDEQFF. CDR3 DNA: TGTGCCAGCAGGGAGGTGGATGAGCAGTTCTTC.

This clone was observed a handful of times. The J gene is TRBJ2-1, the V gene TRBV7-2, with 10 bases lining up with TRBD1. Looked up from germline, CDR1 is SGHTA and CDR2 is FQGNSA. J was trimmed by 5 bases and V by 2 bases; bases with no gene match: 9. CDR3 length: 17 amino acids. The CDR3 is CASSLPLTGGFDNEQFF. DNA of the CDR3: TGTGCCAGCAGCTTACCGCTGACAGGGGGCTTTGACAATGAGCAGTTCTTC.

The rearrangement joins TRBV18 to TRBJ2-1, with 8 bases fitting TRBD2. From germline, CDR1 is KGHSH and CDR2 LQKENI. V was clipped by 3 bases and J by 7 bases; unmatched bases: 11. The CDR3 sequence is 16 residues long. The CDR3 bases are TGTGCCAGCTCACCTCAAAGCGGGAGCGCCCCTAATGAGCAGTTCTTC. This translates into CASSPQSGSAPNEQFF.

This sequence joins TRBV15 and TRBJ2-5, with a tentative D call TRBD2 (5 bases). The CDR3 has 13 residues. Germline CDR1 reads LNHNV; CDR2 reads YYDKDF (reference sequence). V was clipped by 4 bases and J by 8 bases, with 14 bases between them. Here the CDR3 DNA reads TGTGCCACCAGCAACATTATGGGAGTCACCCAGTACTTC. Translated: CATSNIMGVTQYF.

Note on this clone: Its ends do not fully match the called genes, so a read error is possible. V and J are TRBV7-2 and TRBJ2-7, with 7 bases aligning to TRBD1. This CDR3 is 15 amino acids long. Per germline, CDR1 SGHTA and CDR2 FQGNSA. In DNA form, the CDR3 reads TGTGCCAGCAGCGTAGCATGGGACAGTTCCTACGAGCAGTACTTC. This encodes CASSVAWDSSYEQYF.

This clone was seen more than once but under ten times. J is TRBJ2-1 and V is TRBV9; D may be TRBD2 (6 bases). The ends were cut back, 3 bases at V and 3 bases at J, with 16 bases in the middle. The CDR3 sequence is 16 residues long. The V gene's germline CDR1 is SGDLS and CDR2 YYNGEE. The CDR3 nucleotides are TGTGCCAGCAGCGCTGTACTAGCAGAAGTCTACAATGAGCAGTTCTTC. This sequence encodes CASSAVLAEVYNEQFF.

The gene calls are TRBV9 and TRBJ1-2; no firm D call. Trimming took 0 bases from V and 4 from J, leaving 16 bases between them. The germline V gene has CDR1 SGDLS and CDR2 YYNGEE. This CDR3 is built from 16 residues. Here the CDR3 reads CASSVGAARRVYGYTF. CDR3 DNA sequence: TGTGCCAGCAGCGTAGGGGCGGCGCGGCGGGTCTATGGCTACACCTTC.

This clone was detected a few times. V gene TRBV9 combines with J gene TRBJ2-1, with a weak D call TRBD2 (6 bases). Germline V CDR1 and CDR2: SGDLS, YYNGEE. CDR3 size: 13 residues. The V and J ends lost 0 bases and 9 bases respectively, with 10 bases between them. The CDR3 DNA is TGTGCCAGCAGCGTAGCTCACGGGGGTGAGCAGTTCTTC. Protein product: CASSVAHGGEQFF.

The chain couples TRBV7-9 to TRBJ1-1, with a weak D call TRBD1 (6 bases). The germline gives CDR1 SEHNR, CDR2 FQNEAQ (reference sequence). V was cut by 11 bases and J by 1 base, with 14 bases left in between. The CDR3 length is 13 residues. The CDR3 region is CAGGDMRNTEAFF. CDR3 coding DNA: TGTGCCGGTGGGGACATGAGGAACACTGAAGCTTTCTTT.

The CDR3, as DNA: TGTGCCAGCAGCCCGGGGACAGGGGGCGAGGTTGGCTACACCTTC. This encodes CASSPGTGGEVGYTF. The chain carries TRBV9 and TRBJ1-2; 12 bases fit TRBD1. Germline CDR1 is SGDLS and CDR2 is YYNGEE. There are 15 residues in the CDR3. V lost 4 bases and J lost 7; bases outside the gene matches: 8.

The J gene is TRBJ1-5, the V gene TRBV2; 8 bases agree with TRBD1. The germline gives CDR1 SNHLY, CDR2 FYNNEI. There are 15 residues in the CDR3. Unmatched junction bases numbered 4, after V lost 6 bases and J lost 0 bases. The CDR3 nucleotides read TGTGCCAGCAGCTTGGACAGGGCTAGCAATCAGCCCCAGCATTTT. Encoded protein: CASSLDRASNQPQHF.

In its sample, this clone was seen a few times. The chain joins TRBV28 to TRBJ2-1; the D gene is possibly TRBD1 (5 bases). The V and J ends lost 7 bases and 6 bases respectively, with 13 bases between them. CDR3 size: 13 residues. Germline V CDR1 and CDR2: MDHEN, SYDVKM. The DNA of the CDR3 is TGTGCCAGCACCACCCTCAGGGCCAATGAGCAGTTCTTC. Translated, it gives CASTTLRANEQFF. The full variable domain, in which reference TRBV28 and TRBJ2-1 provide the parts outside the CDR3, is DVKVTQSSRYLVKRTGEKVFLECVQDMDHENMFWYRQDPGLGLRLIYFSYDVKMKEKGDIPEGYSVSREKKERFSLILESASTNQTSMYLCASTTLRANEQFFGPGTRLTVL.

In this sample, this clone turned up a few times. The genes are TRBV4-2 and TRBJ1-4; perhaps TRBD1 as D (5 bases). The germline V gene encodes CDR1 LGHNA and CDR2 YNFKEQ. V dropped 0 bases and J dropped 6 bases, with 8 bases sitting between them. The CDR3 length is 14 residues. CDR3 loop: CASSQDRVDEKLFF. The CDR3 DNA is TGTGCCAGCAGCCAAGACAGGGTGGATGAAAAACTGTTTTTT.

This clone appeared a few times. The V call is TRBV11-2, the J call TRBJ2-5, with D perhaps matching TRBD2 (5 bases). The V end was cut by 4 bases, the J end by 3 bases, with 12 bases between. The CDR3 covers 14 residues. The germline gives CDR1 SGHAT, CDR2 FQNNGV. CDR3 protein: CASSSPGRKETQYF. In DNA form, the CDR3 reads TGTGCCAGCAGCTCGCCGGGGAGAAAAGAGACCCAGTACTTC.

In its sample, this clone was seen a few times. V is TRBV11-2 and J is TRBJ2-3; D uncertain. Germline CDR1 SGHAT, CDR2 FQNNGV. The CDR3 loop spans 14 amino acids. V lost 3 bases and J 4 bases, leaving 11 bases between the germline ends. This CDR3 reads CASSFQVAADTQYF. The CDR3 DNA sequence: TGTGCCAGCAGCTTCCAAGTCGCGGCAGATACGCAGTATTTT.